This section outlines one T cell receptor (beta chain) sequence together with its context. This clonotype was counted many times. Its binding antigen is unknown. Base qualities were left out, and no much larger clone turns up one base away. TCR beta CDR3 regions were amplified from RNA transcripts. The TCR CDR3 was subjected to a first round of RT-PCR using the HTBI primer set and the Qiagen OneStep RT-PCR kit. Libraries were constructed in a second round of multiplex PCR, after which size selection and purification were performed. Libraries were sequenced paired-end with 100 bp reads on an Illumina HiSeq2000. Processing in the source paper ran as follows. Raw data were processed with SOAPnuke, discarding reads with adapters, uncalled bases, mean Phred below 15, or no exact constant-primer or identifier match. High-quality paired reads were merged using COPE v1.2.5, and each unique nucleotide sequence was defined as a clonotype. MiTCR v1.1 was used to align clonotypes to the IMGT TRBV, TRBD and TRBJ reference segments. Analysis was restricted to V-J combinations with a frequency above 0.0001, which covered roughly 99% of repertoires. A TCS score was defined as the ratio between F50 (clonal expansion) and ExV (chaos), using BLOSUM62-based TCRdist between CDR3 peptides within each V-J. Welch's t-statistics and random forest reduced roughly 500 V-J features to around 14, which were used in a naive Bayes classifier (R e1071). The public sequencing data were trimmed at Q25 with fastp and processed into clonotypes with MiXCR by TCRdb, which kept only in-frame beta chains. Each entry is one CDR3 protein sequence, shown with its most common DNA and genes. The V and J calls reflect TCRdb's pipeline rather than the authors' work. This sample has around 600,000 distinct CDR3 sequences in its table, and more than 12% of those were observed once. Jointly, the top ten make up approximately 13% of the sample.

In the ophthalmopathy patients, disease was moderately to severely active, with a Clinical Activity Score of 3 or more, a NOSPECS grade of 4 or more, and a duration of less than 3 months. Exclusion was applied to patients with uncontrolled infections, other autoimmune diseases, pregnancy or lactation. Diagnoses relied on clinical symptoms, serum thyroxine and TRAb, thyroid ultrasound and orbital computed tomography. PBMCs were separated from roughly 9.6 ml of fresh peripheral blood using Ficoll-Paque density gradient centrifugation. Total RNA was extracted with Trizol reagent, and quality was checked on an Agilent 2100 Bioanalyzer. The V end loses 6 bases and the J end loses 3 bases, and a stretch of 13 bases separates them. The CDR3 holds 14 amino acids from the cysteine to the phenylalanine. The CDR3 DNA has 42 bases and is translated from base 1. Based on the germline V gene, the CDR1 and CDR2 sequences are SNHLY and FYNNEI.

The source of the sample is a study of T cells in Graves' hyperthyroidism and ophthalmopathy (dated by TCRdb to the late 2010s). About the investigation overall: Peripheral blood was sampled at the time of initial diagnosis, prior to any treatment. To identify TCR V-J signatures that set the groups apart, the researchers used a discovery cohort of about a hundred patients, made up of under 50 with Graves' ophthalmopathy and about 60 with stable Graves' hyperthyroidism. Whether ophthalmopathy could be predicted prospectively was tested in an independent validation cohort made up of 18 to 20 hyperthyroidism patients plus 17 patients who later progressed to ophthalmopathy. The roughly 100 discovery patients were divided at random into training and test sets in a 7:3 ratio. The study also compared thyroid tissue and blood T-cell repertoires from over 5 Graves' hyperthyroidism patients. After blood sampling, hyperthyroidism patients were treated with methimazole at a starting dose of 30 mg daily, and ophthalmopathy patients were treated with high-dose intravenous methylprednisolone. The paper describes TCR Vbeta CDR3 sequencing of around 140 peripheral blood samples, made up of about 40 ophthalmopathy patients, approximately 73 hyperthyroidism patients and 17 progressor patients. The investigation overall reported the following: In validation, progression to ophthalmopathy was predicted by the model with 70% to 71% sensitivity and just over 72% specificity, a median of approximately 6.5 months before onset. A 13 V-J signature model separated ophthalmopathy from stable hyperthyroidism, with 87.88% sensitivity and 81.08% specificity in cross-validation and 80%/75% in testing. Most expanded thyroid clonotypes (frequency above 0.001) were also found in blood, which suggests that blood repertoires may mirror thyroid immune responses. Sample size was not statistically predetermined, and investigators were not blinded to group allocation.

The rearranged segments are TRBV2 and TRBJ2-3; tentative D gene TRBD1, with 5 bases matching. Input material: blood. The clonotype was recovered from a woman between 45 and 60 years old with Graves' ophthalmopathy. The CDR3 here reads CASRVLGQTDTQYF. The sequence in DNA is TGTGCCAGCAGAGTTTTGGGGCAGACAGATACGCAGTATTTT. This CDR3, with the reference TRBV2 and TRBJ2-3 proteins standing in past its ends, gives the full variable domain EPEVTQTPSHQVTQMGQEVILRCVPISNHLYFYWYRQILGQKVEFLVSFYNNEISEKSEIFDDQFSVERPDGSNFTLKIRSTKLEDSAMYFCASRVLGQTDTQYFGPGTRLTVL.